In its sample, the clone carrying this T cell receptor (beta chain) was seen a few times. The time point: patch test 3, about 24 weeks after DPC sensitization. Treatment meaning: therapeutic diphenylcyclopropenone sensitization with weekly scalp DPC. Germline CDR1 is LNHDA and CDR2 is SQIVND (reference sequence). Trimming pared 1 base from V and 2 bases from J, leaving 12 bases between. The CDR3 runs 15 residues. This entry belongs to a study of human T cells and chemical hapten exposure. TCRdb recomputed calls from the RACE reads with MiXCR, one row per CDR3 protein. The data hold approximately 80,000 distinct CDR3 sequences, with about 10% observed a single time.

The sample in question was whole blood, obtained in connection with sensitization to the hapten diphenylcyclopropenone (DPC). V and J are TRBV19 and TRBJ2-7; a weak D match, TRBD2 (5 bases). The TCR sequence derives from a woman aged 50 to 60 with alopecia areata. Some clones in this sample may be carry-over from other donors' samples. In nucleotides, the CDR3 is TGTGCCAGTAGTATAGGGGGTGGAGGTCCCTACGAGCAGTACTTC. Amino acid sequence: CASSIGGGGPYEQYF.